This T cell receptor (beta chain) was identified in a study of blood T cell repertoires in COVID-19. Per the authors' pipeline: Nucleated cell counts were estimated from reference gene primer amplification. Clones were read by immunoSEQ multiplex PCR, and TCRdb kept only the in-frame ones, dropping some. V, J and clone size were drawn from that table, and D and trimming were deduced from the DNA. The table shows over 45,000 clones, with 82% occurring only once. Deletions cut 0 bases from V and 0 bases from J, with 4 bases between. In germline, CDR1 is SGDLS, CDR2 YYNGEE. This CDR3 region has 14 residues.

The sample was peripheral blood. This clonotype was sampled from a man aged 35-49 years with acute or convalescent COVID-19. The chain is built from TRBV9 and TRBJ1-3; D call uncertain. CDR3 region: CASSVDNSGNTIYF. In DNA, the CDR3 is TGTGCCAGCAGCGTAGATAACTCTGGAAACACCATATATTTT. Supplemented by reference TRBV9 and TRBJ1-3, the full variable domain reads DSGVTQTPKHLITATGQRVTLRCSPRSGDLSVYWYQQSLDQGLQFLIQYYNGEERAKGNILERFSAQQFPDLHSELNLSSLELGDSALYFCASSVDNSGNTIYFGEGSWLTVV.